This TCR beta chain appears in the sequencing data of a study of post-analysis software for immune sequencing data. Study-wide results and caveats: TRBV5-6, TRBV5-1 and TRBV20-1 were among roughly 5 TRBV segments more frequent in patients than controls. Relative to controls, patients with multiple sclerosis showed significantly lower normalized Chao1 diversity. Clustering by F measure revealed strong co-clustering among samples prepared together in one batch.

As to this clonotype: Its cognate antigen is unknown.

The V end was cut by 6 bases, the J end by 4 bases, with 17 bases between. This CDR3 is built from 15 residues. Unique-molecular-identifier-tagged TCR beta cDNA libraries were used. T cells numbering about 0.9 to 10 million yielded cDNA molecules that totaled about 500,000. From the PCR reads, TCRdb called clonotypes with MiXCR, one entry per CDR3 protein. The sample comprises some 690,000 distinct CDR3 sequences, 55% to 60% of which are singletons, and about 10% rests with the top ten. The clonotype was recovered from a girl aged 2-10 years with multiple sclerosis. The chain links TRBV12-3 or TRBV12-4 to TRBJ2-3, with D perhaps assigned TRBD1 or TRBD2 (6 bases each). The sequencing input was blood. This CDR3 is CASSSGGPGPDTQYF. The CDR3, as DNA: TGTGCCAGCAGCTCTGGGGGGCCCGGCCCAGATACGCAGTATTTT.